Shown below are 31 T cell receptor beta chains from a single sample sequenced in a study of immune evolution from preneoplasia to lung adenocarcinoma. Generated by immunoSEQ multiplex PCR, the TCRdb table keeps only in-frame clones and is missing some. The table lists approximately 2,800 clones, about 86% of them singletons. The source material was FFPE adjacent normal lung tissue. The receptors stem from a person aged 60 to 80 with lung adenocarcinoma.

The chain carries TRBV10-3 and TRBJ1-1; perhaps TRBD1 as D (5 bases). CDR3 length: 15 amino acids. V lost 2 bases, J lost 6 bases, and 16 bases lay in between. In germline, CDR1 is ENHRY, CDR2 SYGVKD. CDR3 loop: CAISEQGLGDAEAFF. DNA for the CDR3: TGTGCCATCAGTGAGCAAGGCTTGGGGGACGCTGAAGCTTTCTTT.

This chain joins TRBV9 and TRBJ2-1, with a possible D match to TRBD2 (5 bases). The CDR3 sequence is 13 residues long. Trimming cost V 2 bases and J 4 bases, with 7 bases left between them. Germline loops: CDR1 SGDLS, CDR2 YYNGEE. The chain's CDR3 is CASSVEGYNEQFF. The CDR3 coding sequence is TGTGCCAGCAGCGTTGAGGGATACAATGAGCAGTTCTTC.

In regard to this clone: At one end the junction does not follow the germline gene, possibly because of a read error. The rearrangement uses TRBV10-2 and TRBJ2-7; weak D call: TRBD1 (6 bases). The CDR3 has 13 amino acids. Germline V CDR1 and CDR2: WSHSY, SAAADI. CDR3 sequence reads: CASSRDTRYEQYF. The CDR3 nucleotides read TGCGCCAGCAGCCGGGACACTCGCTACGAGCAATACTTC.

V and J are TRBV2 and TRBJ1-2; D may be TRBD1 (6 bases). The CDR3 loop spans 13 amino acids. Germline lookup yields CDR1 SNHLY and CDR2 FYNNEI. The V end was cut by 6 bases, the J end by 3 bases, with 11 bases between. CDR3 in DNA: TGTGCCAGCAGCGACAGGCCGGACTATGGCTACACCTTC. Translated: CASSDRPDYGYTF.

J is TRBJ2-7 and V is TRBV25-1, with 16 bases identical to TRBD2. Germline CDR1 reads MGHDK; CDR2 reads SYGVNS. The CDR3 sequence is 18 residues long. V lost 1 base and J lost 6; bases outside the gene matches: 9. The chain's CDR3 is CASSELLEGTSGGGEQYF. CDR3 in DNA: TGTGCCAGCAGTGAATTGTTGGAGGGGACTAGCGGGGGGGGCGAGCAGTACTTC.

The chain combines TRBV28 with TRBJ1-5; D is ambiguous. The CDR3 totals 14 residues. Trimming took 6 bases from V and 3 from J, leaving 12 bases between them. Germline V gene lookup returns CDR1 MDHEN and CDR2 SYDVKM. In DNA form, the CDR3 reads TGTGCCAGCAGATTGGCCCTTCCCAATCAGCCCCAGCATTTT. Translation: CASRLALPNQPQHF.

This chain uses TRBV30 with TRBJ1-2; D unresolved. The CDR3 has 13 amino acids. Germline CDR1 reads GTSNPN; CDR2 reads SVGIG (reference sequence). Trimming took off 4 bases at V and 0 bases at J, with 9 bases between the two ends. The CDR3 here is CAWTFLANYGYTF. The DNA of the CDR3 is TGTGCCTGGACCTTTTTAGCTAACTATGGCTACACCTTC.

The rearrangement uses TRBV5-1 and TRBJ2-7; D uncertain. V was clipped by 0 bases and J by 5 bases, with 15 bases between them. Germline values: CDR1 SGHRS, CDR2 YFSETQ. CDR3 size: 15 residues. The CDR3 region has the DNA TGCGCCAGCAGCTTGGGGGTCAGAGCGTCCAACGAGCAGTACTTC. Translating gives CASSLGVRASNEQYF.

The CDR3 nucleotides are TGTGCCAGCAGCCTTACGACAGTAAGCACAGATACGCAGTATTTT. This sequence encodes CASSLTTVSTDTQYF. This chain joins TRBV4-2 and TRBJ2-3, with D possibly matching TRBD1 (5 bases). CDR3 length equals 15 residues. Per the germline V gene, CDR1 is LGHNA and CDR2 is YNFKEQ. Trimming pared 4 bases from V and 0 bases from J, leaving 11 bases between.

This clone was detected only a few times. The CDR3 DNA follows: TGCAGCGTTGTGGTCGACAGGGACGGCTACACCTTC. Protein sequence: CSVVVDRDGYTF. The rearrangement uses TRBV29-1 and TRBJ1-2; TRBD1 matches at 7 bases. In germline, CDR1 is SQVTM, CDR2 ANQGSEA. The J segment lost 8 bases and the V segment lost 4 bases, leaving 7 bases of the junction unmatched. This CDR3 contains 12 residues.

The chain recombines TRBV29-1 with TRBJ2-1; D not certain. From germline, CDR1 is SQVTM and CDR2 ANQGSEA. The ends were cut back, 5 bases at V and 5 bases at J, with 22 bases in the middle. This CDR3 is built from 16 residues. The CDR3 DNA reads TGCAGCGTTAGGATATTTCGCCGGCACAAGGACAATGAGCAGTTCTTC. Translating it yields CSVRIFRRHKDNEQFF.

The J gene is TRBJ2-7, the V gene TRBV5-1, with TRBD1 as a possible D gene (5 bases). This CDR3 is 18 amino acids long. V lost 1 base, J lost 1 base, and 21 bases lay in between. The germline V gene encodes CDR1 SGHRS and CDR2 YFSETQ. CDR3 DNA sequence: TGCGCCAGCAGCTTGATGGTTACAGGCGAAAGCAGTTCCTACGAGCAGTACTTC. It specifies CASSLMVTGESSSYEQYF.

The chain couples TRBV30 to TRBJ2-4, with 8 bases matching TRBD1. This CDR3 region has 16 residues. Trimming cost V 4 bases and J 8 bases; bases outside gene matches: 16. Germline V CDR1 and CDR2: GTSNPN, SVGIG (reference sequence). As DNA, the CDR3 is TGTGCCTGGACCGCAGGGGGCGCGCGGTCGTGGGACATTCAGTACTTC. Its translation is CAWTAGGARSWDIQYF.

The V gene is TRBV27, the J gene TRBJ2-7, with TRBD1 identical over 9 bases. This CDR3 region has 15 residues. The germline V gene has CDR1 MNHEY and CDR2 SMNVEV (reference sequence). V gave up 6 bases and J gave up 4 bases; unmatched junction bases: 10. The CDR3 reads CASRTRTGVKYEQYF. CDR3 nucleotide sequence: TGTGCCAGCAGGACCAGGACAGGGGTAAAGTACGAGCAGTACTTC.

V usage is TRBV14 and J usage is TRBJ2-7, with 7 nucleotides matching TRBD1. The ends lost 1 base at V and 0 bases at J; junction bases unmatched: 0. This CDR3 is 14 amino acids long. Germline lookup yields CDR1 SGHDN and CDR2 FVKESK. The DNA of the CDR3 is TGTGCCAGCAGCCAAGGGACAGGCTCCTACGAGCAGTACTTC. It codes for CASSQGTGSYEQYF.

The chain joins TRBV30 to TRBJ2-3; the match to TRBD2 covers 9 bases. The CDR3 consists of 14 residues. Germline V lookup: CDR1 GTSNPN, CDR2 SVGIG (reference sequence). The ends lost 7 bases at V and 4 bases at J; junction bases unmatched: 9. CDR3 sequence (DNA): TGTGCCTCCAGCGCGCTAGCGGGATCAGATACGCAGTATTTT. Amino acid sequence: CASSALAGSDTQYF.

The rearrangement uses TRBV19 and TRBJ2-1, with D possibly being TRBD1 or TRBD2 (5 bases each). This CDR3 is 16 amino acids long. The V end lost 3 bases, the J end lost 5 bases, and 17 bases lay between the germline ends. Germline-derived CDR1 and CDR2 are LNHDA and SQIVND (reference sequence). CDR3 bases: TGTGCCAGTAGTATGCCAGGGAGTGCGTTGGACAATGAGCAGTTCTTC. It is translated as CASSMPGSALDNEQFF.

The V and J genes are TRBV25-1 and TRBJ1-2; D is unclear. Germline CDR1 and CDR2: MGHDK and SYGVNS. CDR3 length equals 14 residues. The germline V and J ends were trimmed by 6 bases and 7 bases, with 18 bases remaining between them. This CDR3 reads CASRPVGSGAGYTF. The CDR3 DNA sequence: TGTGCCAGCAGACCCGTAGGGTCTGGTGCTGGCTACACCTTC.

The chain combines TRBV5-4 with TRBJ1-1; D unresolved. The CDR3 has 14 amino acids. The V and J ends lost 0 bases and 1 base respectively, with 7 bases between them. The germline V gene has CDR1 SGHNT and CDR2 YYREEE (reference sequence). The CDR3 DNA is TGTGCCAGCAGCTTGGAACCGACGAACACTGAAGCTTTCTTT. Translated, it gives CASSLEPTNTEAFF.

J is TRBJ2-7 and V is TRBV11-2, with D unclear. V was pared by 4 bases and J by 4 bases, with 8 bases between. The germline gives CDR1 SGHAT, CDR2 FQNNGV. This CDR3 spans 12 amino acids. The CDR3 bases are TGTGCCAGCAGCTCCATAATTTACGAGCAGTACTTC. Translating it yields CASSSIIYEQYF. Based on the CDR3 plus reference TRBV11-2 and TRBJ2-7, the full variable domain is EAGVAQSPRYKIIEKRQSVAFWCNPISGHATLYWYQQILGQGPKLLIQFQNNGVVDDSQLPKDRFSAERLKGVDSTLKIQPAKLEDSAVYLCASSSIIYEQYFGPGTRLTVT.

This rearrangement joins TRBV27 to TRBJ2-5; D gene unclear. CDR1 is MNHEY and CDR2 is SMNVEV in the germline V gene (reference sequence). The CDR3 covers 13 residues. V was trimmed by 4 bases and J by 5 bases, leaving 11 bases between them. The CDR3 DNA is TGTGCCAGCAGTTCGATCCGACTGGAGACCCAGTACTTC. Amino acids: CASSSIRLETQYF.

On this clone itself: An end of the junction differs from the germline gene, which may be a read error. This chain links TRBV6-6 with TRBJ1-2; tentative D call: TRBD1 (5 bases). The CDR3 loop spans 13 amino acids. Germline V CDR1 and CDR2: MNHNY, SVGAGI (reference sequence). CDR3 sequence: CASSLEVGGKGSF. The DNA of the CDR3 is TGTGCCAGCAGTCTAGAGGTTGGGGGAAAGGGCTCCTTC.

V gene TRBV7-9 combines with J gene TRBJ2-1; D tentatively fits TRBD1 or TRBD2 (5 bases each). CDR3 length equals 15 residues. The V gene's germline CDR1 is SEHNR and CDR2 FQNEAQ (reference sequence). Trimming cost V 2 bases and J 5 bases, with 13 bases left between them. CDR3 nucleotide sequence: TGTGCCAGCAGCTTACGTGAGGGGACGGACAATGAGCAGTTCTTC. Its protein is CASSLREGTDNEQFF. Supplemented by reference TRBV7-9 and TRBJ2-1, the full variable domain reads DTGVSQNPRHKITKRGQNVTFRCDPISEHNRLYWYRQTLGQGPEFLTYFQNEAQLEKSRLLSDRFSAERPKGSFSTLEIQRTEQGDSAMYLCASSLREGTDNEQFFGPGTRLTVL.

There are a few counts of this clone. The rearrangement joins TRBV19 to TRBJ2-1, with 7 nucleotides matching TRBD1. The CDR3 length is 14 residues. Germline V gene lookup returns CDR1 LNHDA and CDR2 SQIVND (reference sequence). Trimming took 7 bases from V and 4 from J; bases not matched to a gene: 7. In nucleotides, the CDR3 is TGTGCCAGTACTGCCGGGACAGTATACAATGAGCAGTTCTTC. Its protein is CASTAGTVYNEQFF.

The chain joins TRBV30 to TRBJ1-1; the D gene is possibly TRBD1 (6 bases). CDR3 length: 14 residues. CDR1 is GTSNPN, CDR2 SVGIG, per germline (reference sequence). For the CDR3, the DNA is TGTGCTACGGCGGGCAGGGGTTGGGGCACTGAAGCTTTCTTT. This translates into CATAGRGWGTEAFF.

About this clone: This may be a read error, as it is one base from a much larger clone. Other nucleotide sequences from this sample produce the same CDR3. The chain's CDR3 is CASSLAAGVTYEQYF. In nucleotides, the CDR3 is TGTGCCAGCAGCTTAGCTGCAGGGGTGACCTATGAGCAGTACTTC. The J gene is TRBJ2-7, the V gene TRBV7-2, with D perhaps matching TRBD1 (6 bases). The CDR3 consists of 15 residues. Germline CDR1 and CDR2: SGHTA and FQGNSA.

This chain connects TRBV4-2 to TRBJ2-2; 14 bases fit TRBD2. This CDR3 is 24 amino acids long. Germline V gene data show CDR1 as LGHNA and CDR2 as YNFKEQ. Trimming removed 3 bases from V and 0 bases from J; junction bases left unmatched: 21. This CDR3 is CASSQGLGPARGLAGEANTGELFF. CDR3 bases: TGTGCCAGCAGCCAGGGCCTCGGGCCCGCTCGGGGACTAGCGGGAGAGGCGAACACCGGGGAGCTGTTTTTT.

The gene calls are TRBV5-4 and TRBJ1-1, with D unresolved. This CDR3 region has 12 residues. Germline CDR1 SGHNT, CDR2 YYREEE (reference sequence). V was trimmed by 6 bases and J by 7 bases, leaving 13 bases between them. CDR3 protein: CASTMVGGEAFF. The DNA of the CDR3 is TGTGCCAGCACAATGGTAGGTGGTGAAGCTTTCTTT.

Notes on this clone: The germline gene is not matched at one end of the junction; a read error may be the cause. The genes are TRBV5-1 and TRBJ2-2; 7 nucleotides match TRBD2. This CDR3 comprises 15 residues. Germline CDR1 SGHRS, CDR2 YFSETQ. The CDR3 loop reads CSSSFLAANTGELFF. In DNA form, the CDR3 reads TGCTCCAGCAGCTTCCTAGCGGCGAACACCGGGGAGCTGTTTTTT.

CDR3 nucleotide sequence: TGTGCCAGCAGTTTACCAGGGGGCAACACTGAAGCTTTCTTT. Its translation: CASSLPGGNTEAFF. The chain couples TRBV28 to TRBJ1-1; 8 bases map to TRBD1. Unmatched junction bases numbered 1, after V lost 2 bases and J lost 2 bases. The CDR3 runs 14 residues. Germline V lookup: CDR1 MDHEN, CDR2 SYDVKM. Complete variable domain (other parts from reference TRBV28 and TRBJ1-1): DVKVTQSSRYLVKRTGEKVFLECVQDMDHENMFWYRQDPGLGLRLIYFSYDVKMKEKGDIPEGYSVSREKKERFSLILESASTNQTSMYLCASSLPGGNTEAFFGQGTRLTVV.

The gene calls are TRBV4-1 and TRBJ1-1; no clear D gene. Germline V gives CDR1 MGHRA, CDR2 YSYEKL. The CDR3 extends over 15 amino acids. V was cut by 0 bases and J by 3 bases, with 11 bases left in between. CDR3 in DNA: TGCGCCAGCAGCCAAGACTCAAGAAGTTACACTGAAGCTTTCTTT. Protein product: CASSQDSRSYTEAFF.